This TCR beta chain is from a study of Graves' ophthalmopathy and Graves' hyperthyroidism. Turning to the study itself: Over 18 months of follow-up, stable hyperthyroidism required that no ophthalmopathy appear.

RNA served as the template for amplifying TCR beta CDR3 regions. HTBI primers were used in a first-round RT-PCR, which preceded a second-round multiplex PCR. TCRdb re-analysed the multiplex PCR reads in MiXCR, keeping a single row per CDR3 protein. The sample has around 1,000,000 distinct CDR3 sequences, about 36% seen once. Study-wide results and caveats: In blood, most expanded thyroid clonotypes above 0.001 frequency were also detected.

Enrolled hyperthyroidism patients had a new diagnosis, a duration under 2 months, and an age of 18 to 65. Other autoimmune diseases, uncontrolled infections, pregnancy or lactation ruled patients out of participation. Note on this clonotype: Its matching antigen is unknown.

CDR1 and CDR2 (germline): GTSNPN, SVGIG (reference sequence). With 4 bases removed from V and 0 bases from J, the gap between germline ends came to 12 bases. The CDR3 contains 14 residues. V usage is TRBV30 and J usage is TRBJ1-2, with D tentatively TRBD1 (6 bases). The clonotype originates from an adult man with Graves' hyperthyroidism. What was sequenced was peripheral blood or thyroid tissue (not recorded which). CDR3 in DNA: TGTGCCTGGACGCACAGGGTAGCTAACTATGGCTACACCTTC. This sequence encodes CAWTHRVANYGYTF.